The T cell receptor (beta chain) described here comes from a study of shared clonotypes between healthy human individuals. CDR1 is SQVTM, CDR2 ANQGSEA, per germline. This CDR3 is built from 19 residues. Germline trimming cut 3 bases from V and 1 base from J; bases unmatched to any gene: 19. Each subset's genomic DNA was shared equally among a number of immunoSEQ plates. Libraries were prepared by immunoSEQ multiplex PCR; TCRdb keeps only in-frame clonotypes and omits some of them. The data show hundreds of thousands of clones, roughly 95% seen once. CD8 cells classed as naive were CD45RO-negative and positively selected for CCR7, excluding terminally differentiated effector memory CD45RA+ cells. Regarding this clone: What it binds is unknown.

Whole-study findings and limits: Four donors had around 5% of their naive CD4 clonotypes in common.

Sequenced material: naive CD8+ T cells sorted from blood. The receptor was derived from a woman in her twenties or thirties in good health. The chain couples TRBV29-1 to TRBJ2-3; 7 positions agree with TRBD2. The CDR3 DNA is TGCAGCGTTGATGGCCTAGCGGAGGCGGGAGCCCACGGCACAGATACGCAGTATTTT. Protein: CSVDGLAEAGAHGTDTQYF.